This paragraph reports one TCR beta chain. Repertoires were generated with immunoSEQ multiplex PCR, while TCRdb's copy carries only in-frame clones and drops some. Here the sample spans a few hundred thousand clones, 89% being singletons. J was trimmed by 4 bases and V by 5 bases; bases with no gene match: 16. The CDR3 spans 17 residues. Per germline, CDR1 SGDLS and CDR2 YYNGEE. The data were taken from a study of blood T cell repertoires in COVID-19. Background on the study: Samples representing acute and convalescent COVID-19 were sourced from the United States, Italy and Spain.

This chain uses TRBV9 with TRBJ1-1, with 8 bases matching TRBD1. This clonotype was sampled from a woman aged 35 to 49 who had recovered from COVID-19. The sequencing sample was made of peripheral blood. The CDR3 loop reads CASSPGPGGTSGTEAFF. CDR3 bases: TGTGCCAGCAGTCCCGGACCAGGGGGCACGAGCGGCACTGAAGCTTTCTTT.